Shown below are 31 T cell receptor beta chains from a single sample sequenced in a study of beta chain features in type 1 diabetes. The whole isolated RNA underwent reverse transcription, so sequencing captured expressed TCRB transcripts. TCRdb's table, derived via immunoSEQ multiplex PCR, lists solely in-frame clones and lacks some. This table holds a few hundred thousand clones, roughly 12% found once. The sample comprised naive CD4+ T cells from blood. These receptor sequences come from a man aged 18 to 35 in good health.

This clone was seen a handful of times. The rearrangement uses TRBV25-1 and TRBJ2-5; TRBD1 aligns across 7 bases. The CDR3 is made up of 14 amino acids. Per the germline V gene, CDR1 is MGHDK and CDR2 is SYGVNS. With 3 bases clipped from V and 10 bases from J, the junction kept 11 bases outside the gene matches. CDR3 protein: CASSDAKGTARQYF. CDR3 bases: TGTGCCAGCAGTGATGCCAAGGGGACAGCCCGCCAGTACTTC. The full variable domain, in which reference TRBV25-1 and TRBJ2-5 provide the parts outside the CDR3, is EADIYQTPRYLVIGTGKKITLECSQTMGHDKMYWYQQDPGMELHLIHYSYGVNSTEKGDLSSESTVSRIRTEHFPLTLESARPSHTSQYLCASSDAKGTARQYFGPGTRLLVL.

This clone was recorded many times. The chain joins TRBV5-4 to TRBJ2-3; no clear D gene. The germline V gene has CDR1 SGHNT and CDR2 YYREEE (reference sequence). The CDR3 runs to 13 residues. V lost 2 bases and J lost 0, with 4 bases in between. The CDR3 region has the DNA TGTGCCAGCAGCTTCCCGAGCACAGATACGCAGTATTTT. It codes for CASSFPSTDTQYF.

The J gene is TRBJ2-7, the V gene TRBV6-6; 10 bases align to TRBD2. With 6 bases clipped from V and 1 base from J, the junction kept 3 bases outside the gene matches. This CDR3 comprises 14 residues. Germline V gene sequence: CDR1 MNHNY, CDR2 SVGAGI (reference sequence). This CDR3 is CASRLTSGSYEQYF. CDR3 nucleotides: TGTGCCAGCAGATTGACTAGCGGGTCCTACGAGCAGTACTTC.

The V and J genes are TRBV6-1 and TRBJ1-4; 10 nucleotides align to TRBD1. The V gene's germline CDR1 is MNHNS and CDR2 SASEGT. The CDR3 spans 15 residues. V gave up 6 bases and J gave up 5 bases; unmatched junction bases: 6. CDR3 protein: CASSEPGQGNEKLFF. The DNA of the CDR3 is TGTGCCAGCAGCGAACCGGGACAGGGGAATGAAAAACTGTTTTTT.

This clone was counted only a few times. The genes are TRBV19 and TRBJ1-5; the D gene is possibly TRBD1 (5 bases). The CDR3 sequence is 15 residues long. Trimming pared 3 bases from V and 0 bases from J, leaving 9 bases between. Germline CDR1 LNHDA, CDR2 SQIVND (reference sequence). The CDR3: CASSIRGNSNQPQHF. In DNA, the CDR3 is TGTGCCAGTAGTATCCGGGGGAATAGCAATCAGCCCCAGCATTTT. The full variable domain, rest sourced from reference TRBV19 and TRBJ1-5, is DGGITQSPKYLFRKEGQNVTLSCEQNLNHDAMYWYRQDPGQGLRLIYYSQIVNDFQKGDIAEGYSVSREKKESFPLTVTSAQKNPTAFYLCASSIRGNSNQPQHFGDGTRLSIL.

V gene TRBV29-1 combines with J gene TRBJ2-7; 10 nucleotides agree with TRBD1. J lost 1 base, V lost 4 bases, and 4 bases had no gene match. Germline lookup yields CDR1 SQVTM and CDR2 ANQGSEA. The CDR3 sequence is 14 residues long. CDR3 loop: CSVGWDRGSYEQYF. In nucleotides, the CDR3 is TGCAGCGTTGGGTGGGACAGGGGATCCTACGAGCAGTACTTC.

The genes are TRBV19 and TRBJ1-5, with 8 bases lining up with TRBD1. CDR1 is LNHDA and CDR2 is SQIVND in the germline V gene (reference sequence). The CDR3 is made up of 16 amino acids. The J segment lost 2 bases and the V segment lost 4 bases, leaving 7 bases of the junction unmatched. The DNA for the CDR3 is TGTGCCAGTAGTAACCAGGGGGCTGGGGGCAATCAGCCCCAGCATTTT. It specifies CASSNQGAGGNQPQHF.

Only a few counts were recorded for this clone. The V call is TRBV28, the J call TRBJ1-1; D not resolved. Trimming pared 1 base from V and 1 base from J, leaving 4 bases between. The CDR3 consists of 13 residues. Per the germline V gene, CDR1 is MDHEN and CDR2 is SYDVKM. The CDR3 loop reads CASSLSRNTEAFF. DNA of the CDR3: TGTGCCAGCAGTTTATCCCGGAACACTGAAGCTTTCTTT.

This clone was counted only a few times. This sequence joins TRBV5-1 and TRBJ1-4; TRBD1 might be the D (5 bases). Trimming removed 0 bases at V and 8 bases at J, with 8 bases between. In germline, CDR1 is SGHRS, CDR2 YFSETQ. This CDR3 is 13 amino acids long. CDR3: CASSLGGREKLFF. The CDR3 bases are TGCGCCAGCAGCTTGGGGGGCAGGGAAAAACTGTTTTTT.

The rearrangement joins TRBV28 to TRBJ2-1; D might be TRBD1 (5 bases). Looked up from germline, CDR1 is MDHEN and CDR2 is SYDVKM. This CDR3 has 14 amino acids. Trimming removed 5 bases at V and 8 bases at J, with 16 bases between. The DNA of the CDR3 is TGTGCCAGCAGTCCCACTCTATGGGGCCATGAGCAGTTCTTC. It encodes CASSPTLWGHEQFF.

A few counts support this clone. This chain joins TRBV28 and TRBJ2-6; weak D call: TRBD2 (7 bases). Germline assignment: CDR1 MDHEN and CDR2 SYDVKM. The CDR3 sequence is 15 residues long. Trimming pared 11 bases from V and 4 bases from J, leaving 18 bases between. DNA for the CDR3: TGTGCCTCGAGGGGGGGGTCAACCGGGGCCAACGTCCTGACTTTC. It specifies CASRGGSTGANVLTF.

This clone has only a few counts. The CDR3, as DNA: TGTGCCAGCACCCAACAGGGGGCGCGGACTGAAGCTTTCTTT. This encodes CASTQQGARTEAFF. The gene calls are TRBV7-9 and TRBJ1-1; 9 positions agree with TRBD1. The CDR3 covers 14 residues. The germline V gene encodes CDR1 SEHNR and CDR2 FQNEAQ (reference sequence). After removal of 7 bases from V and 5 bases from J, the junction contained 8 bases not matched to a gene.

This chain uses TRBV6-5 with TRBJ2-7; TRBD1 matches 7 bases. CDR1 MNHEY and CDR2 SVGAGI come from the germline V gene. The CDR3 covers 14 residues. The V and J ends lost 4 bases and 1 base, in that order; junction bases with no gene match: 4. CDR3 nucleotides: TGTGCCAGCAGTTCCTTCAGGGGGTCCTACGAGCAGTACTTC. Translated, it gives CASSSFRGSYEQYF.

This chain uses TRBV6-1 with TRBJ2-5, with 8 positions matching TRBD1. Germline V gives CDR1 MNHNS, CDR2 SASEGT. V shed 6 bases and J 5 bases; nucleotides not matched to a gene: 11. The CDR3 consists of 15 residues. CDR3 sequence (DNA): TGTGCCAGCAGGAAACCCGGGACAGGCTTCGAGACCCAGTACTTC. Amino acids: CASRKPGTGFETQYF.

V and J are TRBV2 and TRBJ1-2, with D perhaps matching TRBD1 (6 bases). With 6 bases removed from V and 3 bases from J, the gap between germline ends came to 11 bases. This CDR3 is 13 amino acids long. Looked up from germline, CDR1 is SNHLY and CDR2 is FYNNEI. The CDR3 DNA sequence: TGTGCCAGCAGAAGGACAGTCGACTATGGCTACACCTTC. Translation: CASRRTVDYGYTF.

The chain couples TRBV25-1 to TRBJ1-2, with 9 positions matching TRBD1. CDR1 MGHDK and CDR2 SYGVNS come from the germline V gene. The CDR3 covers 16 residues. The V segment lost 5 bases and the J segment 7 bases; nucleotides outside the gene matches: 14. The CDR3 loop reads CASSPRGLQGASGYTF. Written as DNA, the CDR3 is TGTGCCAGCAGTCCAAGGGGCCTACAGGGGGCGAGTGGCTACACCTTC.

The chain joins TRBV5-4 to TRBJ2-6; perhaps TRBD1 as D (6 bases). The CDR3 consists of 15 residues. Germline assignment: CDR1 SGHNT and CDR2 YYREEE (reference sequence). V was trimmed by 0 bases and J by 2 bases, leaving 6 bases between them. The chain's CDR3 is CASSLGTAGANVLTF. The CDR3 DNA is TGTGCCAGCAGCTTGGGGACAGCTGGGGCCAACGTCCTGACTTTC.

A few counts support this clone. Other DNA sequences from this sample encode an identical CDR3 as well. CDR3 residues: CASSLGGGQETQYF. CDR3 DNA: TGCGCCAGCAGCTTGGGCGGGGGCCAAGAGACCCAGTACTTC. This chain joins TRBV5-1 and TRBJ2-5; TRBD2 matches at 7 bases. The V segment lost 0 bases and the J segment 1 base; nucleotides outside the gene matches: 0. CDR3 length equals 14 residues. Germline CDR1 and CDR2: SGHRS and YFSETQ.

The rearrangement joins TRBV7-9 to TRBJ2-1; D remains unclear. V lost 0 bases, J lost 15 bases, and 6 bases lay in between. The length of the CDR3 is 10 residues. Germline CDR1 is SEHNR and CDR2 is FQNEAQ (reference sequence). The CDR3 coding sequence is TGTGCCAGCAGCTTAGCGGCGGCGTTCTTC. Amino acids: CASSLAAAFF.

For the CDR3, the DNA is TGTGCCTGGAATCTCCCGACAGGCCTCGGAAACACCATATATTTT. It translates to CAWNLPTGLGNTIYF. The chain employs TRBV30 and TRBJ1-3; tentatively, D is TRBD1 (6 bases). The V and J ends lost 4 bases and 4 bases respectively, with 17 bases between them. The germline V gene has CDR1 GTSNPN and CDR2 SVGIG (reference sequence). The length of the CDR3 is 15 residues.

The rearrangement links TRBV5-1 to TRBJ2-5; D may be TRBD1 (6 bases). V was cut by 0 bases and J by 4 bases, with 13 bases left in between. The V gene's germline CDR1 is SGHRS and CDR2 YFSETQ. The CDR3 covers 15 residues. CDR3 residues: CASSLVAGDVETQYF. The CDR3 bases are TGCGCCAGCAGCTTGGTCGCAGGGGACGTAGAGACCCAGTACTTC.

This clone was seen more than once but under ten times. V is TRBV7-2 and J is TRBJ1-1; TRBD1 is a possible D gene (5 bases). CDR1 and CDR2 from the germline V gene are SGHTA and FQGNSA. This CDR3 has 13 amino acids. The ends were cut back, 1 base at V and 4 bases at J, with 7 bases in the middle. The DNA of the CDR3 is TGTGCCAGCAGCTTAGGGGGCTTCACTGAAGCTTTCTTT. It yields the protein CASSLGGFTEAFF.

The chain carries TRBV7-6 and TRBJ2-1, with TRBD2 matching 10 bases. With 2 bases clipped from V and 7 bases from J, the junction kept 2 bases outside the gene matches. CDR1 SGHVS and CDR2 FNYEAQ come from the germline V gene. The CDR3 length is 14 residues. CDR3 DNA sequence: TGTGCCAGCAGCTTACAACTAGCGGGGAATGAGCAGTTCTTC. As protein: CASSLQLAGNEQFF.

This clone was counted at least ten times. The chain links TRBV13 to TRBJ1-5; D not certain. The ends were cut back, 0 bases at V and 7 bases at J, with 7 bases in the middle. This CDR3 region has 13 residues. Per germline, CDR1 PRHDT and CDR2 FYEKMQ (reference sequence). The CDR3 loop is CASSLGSRQPQHF. In DNA, the CDR3 is TGTGCCAGCAGCTTAGGGAGTCGACAGCCCCAGCATTTT.

V usage is TRBV7-2 and J usage is TRBJ1-1, with D uncertain. The CDR3 totals 15 residues. Per germline, CDR1 SGHTA and CDR2 FQGNSA. Trimming stripped 3 bases from V and 0 bases from J, with 11 bases between. The CDR3 spells CASSFLGVVNTEAFF. DNA of the CDR3: TGTGCCAGCAGCTTTCTCGGAGTTGTGAACACTGAAGCTTTCTTT. Based on the CDR3 plus reference TRBV7-2 and TRBJ1-1, the full variable domain is GAGVSQSPSNKVTEKGKDVELRCDPISGHTALYWYRQSLGQGLEFLIYFQGNSAPDKSGLPSDRFSAERTGGSVSTLTIQRTQQEDSAVYLCASSFLGVVNTEAFFGQGTRLTVV.

Only a few counts were recorded for this clone. The chain is built from TRBV5-1 and TRBJ1-1; 7 bases are shared with TRBD1. J was trimmed by 5 bases and V by 0 bases; bases with no gene match: 10. This CDR3 contains 16 residues. Germline CDR1 reads SGHRS; CDR2 reads YFSETQ. The CDR3: CASSLVYGRGTTEAFF. CDR3 nucleotides: TGCGCCAGCAGCTTGGTTTATGGCAGGGGGACTACTGAAGCTTTCTTT.

V and J are TRBV5-1 and TRBJ2-1; TRBD1 matches at 10 bases. The CDR3 spans 19 residues. Germline loops: CDR1 SGHRS, CDR2 YFSETQ. After removal of 7 bases from V and 0 bases from J, the junction contained 16 bases not matched to a gene. Written as DNA, the CDR3 is TGCGCCAGCGTTAGCTTTGTGACAGGGGGCTTACGCTCCTACAATGAGCAGTTCTTC. Amino acids: CASVSFVTGGLRSYNEQFF.

This sequence joins TRBV4-1 and TRBJ2-6, with D tentatively TRBD1 (5 bases). The V end was cut by 4 bases, the J end by 0 bases, with 10 bases between. The V gene's germline CDR1 is MGHRA and CDR2 YSYEKL. The CDR3 consists of 16 residues. CDR3 DNA: TGCGCCAGCAGCCGCCAGACAGTCTCTGGGGCCAACGTCCTGACTTTC. It is translated as CASSRQTVSGANVLTF.

This clone was seen a handful of times. The chain uses TRBV5-4 and TRBJ1-5; a possible D gene is TRBD1 (5 bases). V lost 4 bases and J lost 5, with 16 bases in between. Germline CDR1 SGHNT, CDR2 YYREEE (reference sequence). The CDR3 length is 15 residues. This CDR3 is CASSPRRGWDQPQHF. DNA of the CDR3: TGTGCCAGCAGCCCCCGGAGGGGCTGGGATCAGCCCCAGCATTTT.

This clone occurred a few times. The genes are TRBV4-1 and TRBJ1-2, with no clear D. CDR3 length equals 14 residues. V lost 4 bases, J lost 0 bases, and 9 bases lay in between. Germline CDR1 and CDR2: MGHRA and YSYEKL. The chain's CDR3 is CASSPPRTNYGYTF. The CDR3 region has the DNA TGCGCCAGCAGCCCCCCGAGGACTAACTATGGCTACACCTTC.

The sample holds a few counts of this clone. The chain recombines TRBV4-1 with TRBJ1-5; D not certain. The ends were cut back, 4 bases at V and 7 bases at J, with 20 bases in the middle. This CDR3 contains 16 residues. Germline values: CDR1 MGHRA, CDR2 YSYEKL. This chain's CDR3 is CASSRSGPRGRQPQHF. CDR3 nucleotide sequence: TGCGCCAGCAGCCGCAGTGGTCCCCGGGGAAGACAGCCCCAGCATTTT.